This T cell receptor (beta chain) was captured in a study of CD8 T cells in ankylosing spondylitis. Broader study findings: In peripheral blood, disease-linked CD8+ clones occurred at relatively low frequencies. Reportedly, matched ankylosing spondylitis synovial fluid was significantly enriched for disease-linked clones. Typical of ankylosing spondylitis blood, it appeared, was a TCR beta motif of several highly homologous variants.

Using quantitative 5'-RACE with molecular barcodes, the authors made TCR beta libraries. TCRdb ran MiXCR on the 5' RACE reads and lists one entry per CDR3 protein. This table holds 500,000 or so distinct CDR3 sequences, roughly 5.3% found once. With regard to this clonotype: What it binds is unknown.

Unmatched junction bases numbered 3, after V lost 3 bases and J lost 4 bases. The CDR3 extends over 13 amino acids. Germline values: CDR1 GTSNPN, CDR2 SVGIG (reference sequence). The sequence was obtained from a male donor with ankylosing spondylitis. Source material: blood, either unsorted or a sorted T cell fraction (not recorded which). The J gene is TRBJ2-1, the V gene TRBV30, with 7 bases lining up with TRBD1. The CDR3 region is CAWSPGQYNEQFF. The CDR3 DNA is TGTGCCTGGAGCCCGGGACAGTACAATGAGCAGTTCTTC.